A selection of T cell receptor beta chains follows, all from one sample in a study of cytomegalovirus exposure and HLA in healthy donors. TCRdb's copy holds only in-frame clones and misses some; the assay was immunoSEQ multiplex PCR. The sample lists over 200,000 clones; around nine tenths were seen once. The sequenced sample consisted of PBMCs. The receptors derive from a woman aged 18-30 years in good health and CMV-seronegative. CDR3s include the opening cysteine and the closing phenylalanine or tryptophan. Fields, in order: D gene, V gene, CDR3 length, J gene, clone size, CDR3 DNA, CDR3 protein. The D gene is left open where the match is weak. Clone size is stated in some rows and not others, as once, few, many or a class when expanded.

d_gene: TRBD1
v_gene: TRBV19
len: 16
j_gene: TRBJ2-5
abundance: few
CDR3nt: TGTGCCAGTAGTATAACTGGGACAGGGGCCCAAGAGACCCAGTACTTC
CDR3aa: CASSITGTGAQETQYF

d_gene: TRBD1
v_gene: TRBV30
len: 16
j_gene: TRBJ1-5
abundance: -
CDR3nt: TGTGCCTGGAGCCACGACCGGACAGGGTTCAATCAGCCCCAGCATTTT
CDR3aa: CAWSHDRTGFNQPQHF

d_gene: TRBD1
v_gene: TRBV9
len: 14
j_gene: TRBJ1-1
abundance: -
CDR3nt: TGTGCCAGCAGGGGAGGACAGGGGGACACTGAAGCTTTCTTT
CDR3aa: CASRGGQGDTEAFF

d_gene: TRBD1
v_gene: TRBV6-1
len: 14
j_gene: TRBJ1-6
abundance: once
CDR3nt: TGTGCCAGCAAGGACAGGGTCGGGAATTCACCCCTCCACTTT
CDR3aa: CASKDRVGNSPLHF

d_gene: TRBD2
v_gene: TRBV4-1
len: 18
j_gene: TRBJ2-1
abundance: -
CDR3nt: TGCGCCAGCAGCCAAGGGGCCGCTAGCGGGAGTTCCTACAATGAGCAGTTCTTC
CDR3aa: CASSQGAASGSSYNEQFF

d_gene: -
v_gene: TRBV9
len: 13
j_gene: TRBJ1-1
abundance: -
CDR3nt: TGTGCCAGCAGCCCGGGGTTGAACACTGAAGCTTTCTTT
CDR3aa: CASSPGLNTEAFF

d_gene: -
v_gene: TRBV18
len: 14
j_gene: TRBJ1-1
abundance: -
CDR3nt: TGTGCCAGCTCGGAGACCGGACAGAACACTGAAGCTTTCTTT
CDR3aa: CASSETGQNTEAFF

d_gene: TRBD1
v_gene: TRBV4-1
len: 14
j_gene: TRBJ2-7
abundance: -
CDR3nt: TGCGCCAGCAGCCACGGGACAGGGGGCTTCGAGCAGTACTTC
CDR3aa: CASSHGTGGFEQYF

d_gene: TRBD2
v_gene: TRBV15
len: 16
j_gene: TRBJ2-7
abundance: -
CDR3nt: TGTGCCACCAGCAGAGGCGGACTAGAAACGAACTACGAGCAGTACTTC
CDR3aa: CATSRGGLETNYEQYF

d_gene: -
v_gene: TRBV14
len: 14
j_gene: TRBJ2-1
abundance: -
CDR3nt: TGTGCCAGCAGCCAAGGACTAGGGCCTAATGAGCAGTTCTTC
CDR3aa: CASSQGLGPNEQFF

d_gene: TRBD2
v_gene: TRBV13
len: 16
j_gene: TRBJ2-7
abundance: -
CDR3nt: TGTGCCAGCGGTTCCGAGCCGGGACTAATCCTCGACGAGCAGTACTTC
CDR3aa: CASGSEPGLILDEQYF